The T cell receptor beta chain under discussion was sequenced for a study of Ad26.COV2.S vaccination and SARS-CoV-2 variants. At the level of the study: Donor got 5x10^10 or 1x10^11 viral particles of Ad26.COV2.S.

Treatment here: around 19 received Ad26.COV2.S at low or high dose, single or two shots; several received placebo; per-sample allocation not given. Material that was analyzed had been drawn on day 63 after the first vaccine or placebo injection. Sequencing used immunoSEQ multiplex PCR; TCRdb keeps in-frame clones, though not all of them. Altogether hundreds of thousands of clones are present, 75% to 90% being singletons, with the ten largest covering around 5.3%. The source of this sequence is a person between 18 and 65 years old who received the Ad26.COV2.S COVID-19 vaccine or a placebo. The specimen was peripheral blood, collected in a trial of Ad26.COV2.S vaccine versus placebo.

CDR3 coding DNA: TGTGCCAGCAGTGTCTCTCCGGGGGCCATCCAAGAGACCCAGTACTTC. Amino acids: CASSVSPGAIQETQYF. V usage is TRBV11-2 and J usage is TRBJ2-5; D possibly matches TRBD1 or TRBD2 (6 bases each). The CDR3 loop spans 16 amino acids. The V gene lost 6 bases and the J gene lost 1 base, with 18 bases spanning the gap. Germline assignment: CDR1 SGHAT and CDR2 FQNNGV. Combining the CDR3 with reference TRBV11-2 and TRBJ2-5 gives the whole variable domain EAGVAQSPRYKIIEKRQSVAFWCNPISGHATLYWYQQILGQGPKLLIQFQNNGVVDDSQLPKDRFSAERLKGVDSTLKIQPAKLEDSAVYLCASSVSPGAIQETQYFGPGTRLLVL.